Following are 23 T cell receptor beta chains from one sample sequenced in a study of response to subunit inactivated influenza vaccine. One entry per CDR3 protein, called by TCRdb with MiXCR from the RT-PCR reads. Of some 570,000 distinct CDR3 sequences detected, around 11% appear once; the ten largest clones hold about 10%. This same sample was also taken into another study, of T cells expressing NK-cell markers. This second study says: UMIs accompanied the 5'RACE template switching by which TCR beta cDNA was made.

The sample here was PBMCs from blood, taken on the day of vaccination. These receptors were collected from a man in his fifties or sixties who received an inactivated influenza vaccine.

This clonotype was recorded many times. The V gene is TRBV20-1, the J gene TRBJ2-1, with D perhaps TRBD1 (6 bases). Germline V gives CDR1 DFQATT, CDR2 SNEGSKA (reference sequence). The CDR3 covers 12 residues. The V end was cut by 7 bases, the J end by 10 bases, with 17 bases between. This CDR3 reads CSVRQGRTEQFF. The CDR3, as DNA: TGCAGTGTACGGCAGGGGCGTACCGAGCAGTTCTTC.

The J gene is TRBJ2-3, the V gene TRBV3-1; 7 bases agree with TRBD2. CDR1 is LGHDT, CDR2 YNNKEL, per germline (reference sequence). Germline trimming cut 2 bases from V and 4 bases from J; bases unmatched to any gene: 9. This CDR3 is built from 16 residues. CDR3: CASSQYSGTSADTQYF. The CDR3 DNA is TGTGCCAGCAGCCAATATTCTGGAACTAGCGCAGATACGCAGTATTTT.

This clonotype occurred many times. J is TRBJ1-5 and V is TRBV20-1; D may be TRBD1 (5 bases). This CDR3 has 12 amino acids. Germline CDR1 and CDR2: DFQATT and SNEGSKA (reference sequence). V gave up 4 bases and J gave up 4 bases, with 8 bases separating them. CDR3 DNA sequence: TGCAGTGCTATCCGACAGAATCAGCCCCAGCATTTT. It yields the protein CSAIRQNQPQHF.

The genes are TRBV28 and TRBJ2-7, with 11 nucleotides matching TRBD1. CDR3 length: 14 amino acids. V lost 4 bases and J lost 5; bases outside the gene matches: 4. The germline gives CDR1 MDHEN, CDR2 SYDVKM. CDR3 residues: CASSWGQGGNEQYF. The DNA of the CDR3 is TGTGCCAGCAGTTGGGGACAGGGGGGAAACGAGCAGTACTTC.

The chain combines TRBV4-3 with TRBJ2-7; 8 bases map to TRBD1. The length of the CDR3 is 15 residues. Germline values: CDR1 LGHNA, CDR2 YSLEER. After removal of 1 base from V and 2 bases from J, the junction contained 4 bases not matched to a gene. CDR3 amino acids: CASSQVLTGAYEQYF. The CDR3 coding sequence is TGCGCCAGCAGCCAAGTGCTGACAGGGGCCTACGAGCAGTACTTC.

This clonotype came up a few times. The chain carries TRBV28 and TRBJ2-7; D ambiguous. Looked up from germline, CDR1 is MDHEN and CDR2 is SYDVKM. The CDR3 totals 13 residues. V was clipped by 1 base and J by 3 bases, with 7 bases between them. In DNA form, the CDR3 reads TGTGCCAGCAGTTTATTCTACAGCTACGAGCAGTACTTC. Translating gives CASSLFYSYEQYF.

The chain combines TRBV10-2 with TRBJ2-3; D unresolved. V lost 2 bases and J 6 bases, leaving 9 bases between the germline ends. The CDR3 covers 13 residues. Germline V CDR1 and CDR2: WSHSY, SAAADI. The CDR3 is CASSEVSADTQYF. The CDR3 nucleotides read TGCGCCAGCAGTGAGGTCTCCGCGGATACGCAGTATTTT.

This clonotype was seen once. The chain joins TRBV20-1 to TRBJ2-7, with D perhaps TRBD2 (6 bases). Trimming left V 6 bases short and J 6 bases short, with 24 bases between. CDR3 length equals 15 residues. Germline values: CDR1 DFQATT, CDR2 SNEGSKA (reference sequence). The CDR3 DNA reads as TGCAGTGCCTCATCTCGGGACTCGGAATTCTTCGAGCAGTACTTC. Its translation is CSASSRDSEFFEQYF.

About this clonotype: One end of the junction fails to match germline, which may point to a read error. For the CDR3, the DNA is TGCAGTGCTAGGGACAACATGAACACTGAGGCTTTCTTT. This encodes CSARDNMNTEAFF. This sequence joins TRBV20-1 and TRBJ1-1; perhaps TRBD1 as D (5 bases). Germline CDR1 reads DFQATT; CDR2 reads SNEGSKA (reference sequence). This CDR3 is 13 amino acids long.

V gene TRBV7-3 combines with J gene TRBJ1-1, with 7 bases that match TRBD1. J gave up 1 base and V 1 base, and 9 bases lay outside the gene matches. The CDR3 has 17 amino acids. The germline V gene encodes CDR1 SGHTA and CDR2 FQGTGA. CDR3 DNA: TGTGCCAGCAGCTTAAAGCTAAGGGGGCCATGGAACACTGAAGCTTTCTTT. Amino acid sequence: CASSLKLRGPWNTEAFF.

The CDR3 bases are TGCAGTGCTTCTCAGGGGACAGGGGCGGTCCACGAGCAGTACTTC. Protein product: CSASQGTGAVHEQYF. This chain joins TRBV20-1 and TRBJ2-7; 10 nucleotides match TRBD1. The CDR3 is made up of 15 amino acids. Germline V gives CDR1 DFQATT, CDR2 SNEGSKA (reference sequence). The V segment lost 5 bases and the J segment 5 bases; nucleotides outside the gene matches: 12.

This chain uses TRBV5-1 with TRBJ1-1, with 7 bases lining up with TRBD1. CDR3 size: 17 residues. Germline V lookup: CDR1 SGHRS, CDR2 YFSETQ. V lost 3 bases, J lost 5 bases, and 16 bases stayed unmatched. This CDR3 is CASSSQFLAGGDTEAFF. CDR3 bases: TGCGCCAGCAGCTCCCAATTTCTTGCAGGGGGGGATACTGAAGCTTTCTTT. Full variable domain (outside the CDR3, taken from reference TRBV5-1 and TRBJ1-1): KAGVTQTPRYLIKTRGQQVTLSCSPISGHRSVSWYQQTPGQGLQFLFEYFSETQRNKGNFPGRFSGRQFSNSRSEMNVSTLELGDSALYLCASSSQFLAGGDTEAFFGQGTRLTVV.

This clonotype came up a few times. The V and J genes are TRBV24-1 and TRBJ1-5, with 8 positions matching TRBD1. The CDR3 has 14 residues. The junction had 2 bases not matched to a gene; V was cut back by 7 bases and J by 1 base. Germline loops: CDR1 KGHDR, CDR2 SFDVKD. CDR3 sequence: CATRRQGSNQPQHF. CDR3 coding DNA: TGTGCCACCAGGCGACAGGGGAGCAATCAGCCCCAGCATTTT.

The table lists this clonotype with a count of one. The chain is built from TRBV29-1 and TRBJ2-6; D is perhaps TRBD1 (5 bases). Germline V lookup: CDR1 SQVTM, CDR2 ANQGSEA. CDR3 length equals 13 residues. The V end lost 6 bases, the J end lost 0 bases, and 6 bases lay between the germline ends. The CDR3 DNA is TGCAGCGTCACAGGCTCTGGGGCCAACGTCCTGACTTTC. It yields the protein CSVTGSGANVLTF.

This clonotype has ten or more counts. V and J are TRBV5-1 and TRBJ2-2; D is perhaps TRBD2 (7 bases). Germline CDR1 reads SGHRS; CDR2 reads YFSETQ. The V end lost 5 bases, the J end lost 3 bases, and 14 bases lay between the germline ends. The CDR3 covers 15 residues. In DNA, the CDR3 is TGCGCCAGCAGTGCGGGGGCGGTAGACACCGGGGAGCTGTTTTTT. It encodes CASSAGAVDTGELFF. The full variable domain, in which reference TRBV5-1 and TRBJ2-2 provide the parts outside the CDR3, is KAGVTQTPRYLIKTRGQQVTLSCSPISGHRSVSWYQQTPGQGLQFLFEYFSETQRNKGNFPGRFSGRQFSNSRSEMNVSTLELGDSALYLCASSAGAVDTGELFFGEGSRLTVL.

This clonotype was picked up many times. The chain is built from TRBV12-3 or TRBV12-4 and TRBJ2-7, with 11 bases fitting TRBD1. V lost 7 bases and J lost 9; bases outside the gene matches: 14. The CDR3 is made up of 15 amino acids. This CDR3 reads CASNPSGQGAKRQYF. CDR3 bases: TGTGCCAGCAACCCCTCTGGACAGGGGGCAAAACGGCAGTACTTC.

The chain employs TRBV27 and TRBJ2-1, with no clear D. This CDR3 comprises 14 residues. V was pared by 3 bases and J by 9 bases, with 15 bases between. The germline CDR1 and CDR2 sequences are MNHEY and SMNVEV (reference sequence). The CDR3 spells CASSLQRVSAEQFF. The CDR3 DNA reads TGTGCCAGCAGTTTGCAAAGGGTGTCGGCTGAGCAGTTCTTC.

This chain joins TRBV7-2 and TRBJ2-7; 11 nucleotides line up with TRBD1. The length of the CDR3 is 15 residues. V lost 1 base to trimming and J lost 5 bases; unmatched junction nucleotides: 4. Germline V gene lookup returns CDR1 SGHTA and CDR2 FQGNSA. The CDR3 here is CASSLEDRGLDEQYF. The CDR3 DNA follows: TGTGCCAGCAGCTTAGAGGACAGGGGGCTCGACGAGCAGTACTTC.

This clonotype was detected only a few times. This sequence joins TRBV7-2 and TRBJ2-1; no reliable D call. Germline V gene lookup returns CDR1 SGHTA and CDR2 FQGNSA. The CDR3 is made up of 14 amino acids. Between the trimmed V and J ends, which lost 1 base and 0 bases, there was a span of 4 bases. The CDR3 coding sequence is TGTGCCAGCAGCTTAGGGTTCTCCTACAATGAGCAGTTCTTC. This encodes CASSLGFSYNEQFF.

This clonotype showed up just a few times. This chain links TRBV5-5 with TRBJ2-7; D is unresolved. The germline CDR1 and CDR2 sequences are SGHKS and YYEKEE (reference sequence). The CDR3 runs 14 residues. V lost 1 base, J lost 2 bases, and 10 bases lay in between. CDR3 residues: CASSLKAETYEQYF. The CDR3 coding sequence is TGTGCCAGCAGCTTGAAGGCTGAAACCTACGAGCAGTACTTC.

This clonotype was counted many times. V and J are TRBV9 and TRBJ2-3; the match to TRBD1 covers 10 bases. J gave up 6 bases and V 4 bases, and 5 bases lay outside the gene matches. CDR1 is SGDLS and CDR2 is YYNGEE in the germline V gene. This CDR3 is 14 amino acids long. The CDR3 reads CASSPRTGGDTQYF. The CDR3 coding sequence is TGTGCCAGCAGCCCTCGGACAGGGGGGGATACGCAGTATTTT.

As concerns this clonotype: A much larger clone is a single base away; this may be a read error. V and J are TRBV12-3 or TRBV12-4 and TRBJ2-3; 8 nucleotides line up with TRBD2. The CDR3 spans 16 residues. V dropped 5 bases and J dropped 2; count of bases not matched to a gene: 9. Here the CDR3 reads CASSAPGGRNTDTQYF. CDR3 nucleotides: TGTGCCAGCAGTGCCCCGGGGGGGCGCAACACAGATACGCAGTATTTT.

This clonotype was counted between two and nine times. The chain recombines TRBV11-2 with TRBJ2-1; possibly TRBD2 for D (5 bases). The CDR3 is 16 residues long. CDR1 SGHAT and CDR2 FQNNGV come from the germline V gene. Trimming left V 6 bases short and J 8 bases short, with 23 bases between. The CDR3 sequence is CASRDHTSTGRDEQFF. In DNA, the CDR3 is TGTGCCAGCAGAGACCATACTAGTACGGGAAGGGATGAGCAGTTCTTC.